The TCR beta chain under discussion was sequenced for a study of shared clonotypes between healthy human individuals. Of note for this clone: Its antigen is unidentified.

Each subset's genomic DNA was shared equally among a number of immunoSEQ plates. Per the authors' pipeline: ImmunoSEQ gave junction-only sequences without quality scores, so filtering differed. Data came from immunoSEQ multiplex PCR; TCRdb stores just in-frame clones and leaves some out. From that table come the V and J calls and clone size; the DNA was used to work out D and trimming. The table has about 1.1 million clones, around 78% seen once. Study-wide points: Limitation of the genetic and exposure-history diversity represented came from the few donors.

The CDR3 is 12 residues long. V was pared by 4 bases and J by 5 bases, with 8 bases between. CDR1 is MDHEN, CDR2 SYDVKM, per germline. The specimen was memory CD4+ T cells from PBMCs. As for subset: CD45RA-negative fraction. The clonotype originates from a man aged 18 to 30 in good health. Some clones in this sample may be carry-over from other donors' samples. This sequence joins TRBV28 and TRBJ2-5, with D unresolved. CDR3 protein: CASSSQAETQYF. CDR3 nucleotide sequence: TGTGCCAGCAGTTCCCAGGCCGAGACCCAGTACTTC. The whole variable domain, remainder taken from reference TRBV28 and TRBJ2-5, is DVKVTQSSRYLVKRTGEKVFLECVQDMDHENMFWYRQDPGLGLRLIYFSYDVKMKEKGDIPEGYSVSREKKERFSLILESASTNQTSMYLCASSSQAETQYFGPGTRLLVL.